The 13 T cell receptor beta chains below were found in one sample sequenced in a study of T cell responses to AZD1222 COVID-19 vaccine. Assay used: immunoSEQ multiplex PCR; TCRdb lists only in-frame clones, some missing. The sample yields 97,000 or so clones, approximately 89% seen once. The sample in question was peripheral blood, obtained 28 days after the second AZD1222 dose. The source is an adult who received the AZD1222 COVID-19 vaccine.

The chain joins TRBV19 to TRBJ1-2; D is unclear. CDR1 is LNHDA and CDR2 is SQIVND in the germline V gene (reference sequence). V gave up 3 bases and J gave up 2 bases, with 7 bases separating them. CDR3 size: 13 residues. CDR3 protein: CASSILRNYGYTF. The CDR3 DNA is TGTGCCAGTAGTATCTTAAGAAACTATGGCTACACCTTC.

The chain employs TRBV6-5 and TRBJ1-1; 7 bases line up with TRBD1. The CDR3 totals 15 residues. Germline V CDR1 and CDR2: MNHEY, SVGAGI. V shed 0 bases, J shed 1 base, and the junction held 2 bases outside the gene matches. CDR3 sequence (DNA): TGTGCCAGCAGTTACTCGACAGGGCCGAACACTGAAGCTTTCTTT. The encoded protein is CASSYSTGPNTEAFF.

CDR3 residues: CASSVGLKHEQFF. In DNA form, the CDR3 reads TGTGCCAGCAGCGTAGGACTAAAGCATGAGCAGTTCTTC. This chain links TRBV9 with TRBJ2-1, with a possible D match to TRBD2 (5 bases). CDR3 length: 13 residues. V lost 0 bases and J lost 8, with 9 bases in between. CDR1 and CDR2 (germline): SGDLS, YYNGEE.

The chain joins TRBV5-1 to TRBJ2-7, with 8 nucleotides matching TRBD1. V was clipped by 0 bases and J by 4 bases; unmatched bases: 18. This CDR3 has 19 residues. CDR1 and CDR2 (germline): SGHRS, YFSETQ. CDR3 sequence reads: CASSLVGQGASLRQYEQYF. The CDR3 coding sequence is TGCGCCAGCAGCTTGGTAGGCCAGGGGGCGTCTCTACGGCAATACGAGCAGTACTTC.

The chain couples TRBV4-1 to TRBJ2-6, with D unresolved. This CDR3 has 16 amino acids. The germline gives CDR1 MGHRA, CDR2 YSYEKL. Trimming took 3 bases from V and 0 from J, leaving 9 bases between them. The DNA of the CDR3 is TGCGCCAGCAGCCAGATGGGGAACTCTGGGGCCAACGTCCTGACTTTC. It is translated as CASSQMGNSGANVLTF.

V usage is TRBV5-1 and J usage is TRBJ2-7; TRBD1 or TRBD2 may be the D gene (5 bases each). The CDR3 contains 17 residues. Germline V gene lookup returns CDR1 SGHRS and CDR2 YFSETQ. With 1 base removed from V and 3 bases from J, the gap between germline ends came to 20 bases. The chain's CDR3 is CASSLSPGAGVGYEQYF. The DNA for the CDR3 is TGCGCCAGCAGCTTGAGTCCTGGGGCCGGGGTCGGCTACGAGCAGTACTTC.

The CDR3 is CASTSGREQYF. The CDR3 DNA reads TGTGCCAGCACCTCGGGGCGCGAGCAGTACTTC. The chain has TRBV12-3 or TRBV12-4 and TRBJ2-7; the D call may be TRBD1 or TRBD2 (5 bases each). V lost 7 bases to trimming and J lost 6 bases, with 10 bases between them. The CDR3 is 11 amino acids.

The chain has TRBV28 and TRBJ1-1, with 7 bases identical to TRBD1. CDR1 MDHEN and CDR2 SYDVKM come from the germline V gene. The CDR3 runs to 16 residues. V dropped 5 bases and J dropped 2; count of bases not matched to a gene: 11. CDR3 DNA: TGTGCCAGCAGTCTGCGACAGGGCCGAAGCAACACTGAAGCTTTCTTT. Protein: CASSLRQGRSNTEAFF.

The chain carries TRBV2 and TRBJ2-7, with 7 positions matching TRBD1. V shed 8 bases, J shed 5 bases, and the junction held 3 bases outside the gene matches. Germline V gene lookup returns CDR1 SNHLY and CDR2 FYNNEI. The CDR3 totals 11 residues. In DNA, the CDR3 is TGTGCCAGCGACAGGGTCAACGAGCAGTACTTC. This translates into CASDRVNEQYF.

The CDR3 nucleotides are TGTGCCACCAGTGATTATACAGTTGGAGTGGGCAATGAGCAGTTCTTC. Encoded protein: CATSDYTVGVGNEQFF. The V gene is TRBV24-1, the J gene TRBJ2-1; no clear D gene. CDR1 and CDR2 from the germline V gene are KGHDR and SFDVKD. V lost 2 bases and J 6 bases, leaving 16 bases between the germline ends. This CDR3 spans 16 amino acids.

V gene TRBV6-5 combines with J gene TRBJ2-1, with 9 bases matching TRBD2. The V gene end was trimmed by 6 bases and the J gene end by 8 bases; junction bases not matched to a gene: 8. Germline V gene data show CDR1 as MNHEY and CDR2 as SVGAGI. The length of the CDR3 is 14 residues. The CDR3 spells CASSIPREGHEQFF. The CDR3, as DNA: TGTGCCAGCAGCATCCCGCGGGAGGGCCATGAGCAGTTCTTC.

The chain is built from TRBV13 and TRBJ2-7; possible D gene TRBD1, 5 bases. The ends were cut back, 0 bases at V and 6 bases at J, with 12 bases in the middle. Per the germline V gene, CDR1 is PRHDT and CDR2 is FYEKMQ (reference sequence). The CDR3 spans 14 residues. CDR3 sequence reads: CASSLGQVLIEQYF. The CDR3 nucleotides are TGTGCCAGCAGCTTAGGACAGGTGTTGATCGAGCAGTACTTC.

This chain connects TRBV2 to TRBJ1-3; D gene uncertain. V shed 3 bases and J shed 4 bases, with 13 bases lying between them. Germline-derived CDR1 and CDR2 are SNHLY and FYNNEI. The CDR3 is 15 amino acids. The CDR3 sequence: CASSDGRLSGNTIYF. The CDR3 DNA follows: TGTGCCAGCAGTGATGGGAGGCTTTCCGGAAACACCATATATTTT.